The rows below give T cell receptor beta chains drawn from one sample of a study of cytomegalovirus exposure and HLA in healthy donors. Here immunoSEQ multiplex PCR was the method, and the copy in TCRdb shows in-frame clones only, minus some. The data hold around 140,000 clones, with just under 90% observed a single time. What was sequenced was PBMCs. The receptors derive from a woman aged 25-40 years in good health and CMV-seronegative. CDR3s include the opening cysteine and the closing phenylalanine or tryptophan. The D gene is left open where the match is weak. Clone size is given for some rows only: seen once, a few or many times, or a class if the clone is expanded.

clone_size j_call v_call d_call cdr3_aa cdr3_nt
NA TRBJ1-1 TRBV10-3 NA CAITRQGGQRATEAFF TGTGCCATCACGAGGCAGGGAGGGCAGAGGGCCACTGAAGCTTTCTTT
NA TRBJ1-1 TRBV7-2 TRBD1 CASTPGGWGTEAFF TGTGCCAGCACCCCAGGGGGCTGGGGCACTGAAGCTTTCTTT
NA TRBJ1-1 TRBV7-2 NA CASSPAGENTEAFF TGTGCCAGCAGCCCGGCGGGGGAAAACACTGAAGCTTTCTTT
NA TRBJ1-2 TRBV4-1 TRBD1 CASSQDNRGYGYTF TGCGCCAGCAGCCAAGACAACAGGGGCTATGGCTACACCTTC
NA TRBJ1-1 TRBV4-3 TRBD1 CASSRSTGEAFF TGCGCCAGCAGCCGATCGACAGGGGAAGCTTTCTTT
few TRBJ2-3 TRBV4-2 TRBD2 CASSQETSGKDTQYF TGTGCCAGCAGCCAAGAGACTAGCGGGAAGGATACGCAGTATTTT
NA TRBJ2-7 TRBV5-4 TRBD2 CASSLVAGHSYEQYF TGTGCCAGCAGCTTGGTAGCGGGACACTCCTACGAGCAGTACTTC
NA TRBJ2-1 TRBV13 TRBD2 CASSPGTSGIYEQFF TGTGCCAGCAGTCCCGGGACTAGCGGGATCTATGAGCAGTTCTTC
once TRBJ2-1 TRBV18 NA CASSPPGTEDRFF TGTGCCAGCTCACCACCCGGAACAGAAGACCGGTTCTTC
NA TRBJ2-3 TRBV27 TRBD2 CASRVSGRWPTDTQYF TGTGCCAGCAGGGTTAGCGGGAGGTGGCCAACAGATACGCAGTATTTT
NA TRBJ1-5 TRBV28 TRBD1 CASSFPTGNQPQHF TGTGCCAGCAGTTTCCCGACAGGGAATCAGCCCCAGCATTTT
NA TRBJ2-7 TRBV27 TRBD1 CASSVQGAANEQYF TGTGCCAGCAGTGTACAGGGGGCGGCCAACGAGCAGTACTTC
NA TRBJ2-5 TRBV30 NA CAWSQGGETQYF TGTGCCTGGAGCCAGGGCGGAGAGACCCAGTACTTC
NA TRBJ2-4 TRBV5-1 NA CASSRSGARDKNIQYF TGCGCCAGCAGCCGATCGGGAGCCCGGGACAAAAACATTCAGTACTTC
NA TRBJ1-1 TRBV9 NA CASSPSGGDTEAFF TGTGCCAGCAGCCCCTCGGGGGGGGACACTGAAGCTTTCTTT
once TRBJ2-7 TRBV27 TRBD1 CASSLSGTGTYEQYF TGTGCCAGCAGTTTATCTGGGACAGGGACCTACGAGCAGTACTTC
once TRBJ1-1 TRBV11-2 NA CASSLRGTEAFF TGTGCCAGCAGCCTACGGGGCACTGAAGCTTTCTTT
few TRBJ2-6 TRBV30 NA CAWTQWGLANVLTF TGTGCCTGGACCCAGTGGGGCCTGGCCAACGTCCTGACTTTC
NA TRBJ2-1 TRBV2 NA CASSENSGYNEQFF TGTGCCAGCAGTGAGAATAGCGGTTACAATGAGCAGTTCTTC
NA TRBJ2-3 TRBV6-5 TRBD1 CASSSGQGVADTQYF TGTGCCAGCAGTTCGGGACAGGGTGTAGCAGATACGCAGTATTTT
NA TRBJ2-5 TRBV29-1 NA CSVPGLLYQETQYF TGCAGCGTTCCGGGACTTTTGTACCAAGAGACCCAGTACTTC
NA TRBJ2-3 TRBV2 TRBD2 CASSDRTSDTQYF TGTGCCAGCAGTGATAGGACTAGCGATACGCAGTATTTT
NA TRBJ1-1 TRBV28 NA CASTRNTEAFF TGTGCCAGCACCAGGAACACTGAAGCTTTCTTT
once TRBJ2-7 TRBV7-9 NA CASIKTGSYEQYF TGTGCCAGCATCAAGACAGGCTCCTACGAGCAGTACTTC
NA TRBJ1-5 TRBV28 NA CASSPGGGRSWNQPQHF TGTGCCAGCAGTCCGGGTGGGGGCAGGAGTTGGAATCAGCCCCAGCATTTT
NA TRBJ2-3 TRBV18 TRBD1 CASSLTGTGFDTQYF TGTGCCAGCTCACTTACCGGGACAGGGTTCGATACGCAGTATTTT
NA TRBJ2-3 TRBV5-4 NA CASSFGGSTDTQYF TGTGCCAGCAGCTTCGGCGGGAGCACAGATACGCAGTATTTT
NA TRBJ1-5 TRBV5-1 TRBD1 CASSPTGTGNQPQHF TGCGCCAGCAGCCCCACAGGGACAGGCAATCAGCCCCAGCATTTT
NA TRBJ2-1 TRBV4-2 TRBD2 CASSQVTGLAGGVNNEQFF TGTGCCAGCAGCCAAGTTACGGGACTAGCGGGAGGGGTTAACAATGAGCAGTTCTTC
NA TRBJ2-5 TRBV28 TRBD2 CASSWGQREETQYF TGTGCCAGCAGTTGGGGCCAGCGGGAGGAGACCCAGTACTTC
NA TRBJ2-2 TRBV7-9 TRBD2 CASSRSPGLAGGTGELFF TGTGCCAGCAGCAGATCTCCGGGACTAGCGGGGGGTACCGGGGAGCTGTTTTTT
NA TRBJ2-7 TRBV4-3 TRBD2 CASSQESRLAGSYEQYF TGCGCCAGCAGCCAAGAGAGTCGGCTAGCGGGGTCCTACGAGCAGTACTTC
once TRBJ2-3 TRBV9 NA CASSVGKFTSTDTQYF TGTGCCAGCAGCGTAGGAAAATTCACTAGCACAGATACGCAGTATTTT
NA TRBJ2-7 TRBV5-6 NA CASSSDSSGGEQYF TGTGCCAGCAGTTCAGACAGCTCCGGTGGGGAGCAGTACTTC
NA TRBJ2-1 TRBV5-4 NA CASSFTRQVGCNEQFF TGTGCCAGCAGCTTTACCAGGCAGGTTGGGTGCAATGAGCAGTTCTTC
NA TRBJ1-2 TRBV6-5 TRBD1 CASSLGTGTYYGYPF TGTGCCAGCAGTTTAGGGACAGGGACTTACTATGGCTACCCCTTC
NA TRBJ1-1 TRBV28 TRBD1 CASSSAGQGATEAFF TGTGCCAGCAGTTCCGCCGGACAGGGGGCCACTGAAGCTTTCTTT
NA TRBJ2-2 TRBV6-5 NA CASSRKGDPGELFF TGTGCCAGCAGCCGTAAAGGGGATCCCGGGGAGCTGTTTTTT
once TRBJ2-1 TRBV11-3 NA CASSLGEGLGEQGNEQFF TGTGCCAGCAGCTTAGGGGAGGGTTTAGGGGAACAGGGTAATGAGCAGTTCTTC
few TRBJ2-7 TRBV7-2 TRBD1 CASSLGTGLYEQYF TGTGCCAGCAGCTTAGGGACAGGGCTTTACGAGCAGTACTTC
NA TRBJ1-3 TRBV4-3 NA CASSQNTGSYSGNTIYF TGCGCCAGCAGCCAAAACACAGGAAGCTACTCTGGAAACACCATATATTTT
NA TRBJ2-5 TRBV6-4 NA CASSDVAGRIETQYF TGTGCCAGCAGTGACGTTGCGGGGCGGATAGAGACCCAGTACTTC
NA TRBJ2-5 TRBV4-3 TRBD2 CASSQGWGGQETQYF TGCGCCAGCAGCCAGGGATGGGGGGGGCAAGAGACCCAGTACTTC
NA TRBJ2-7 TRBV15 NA CTTSRDRVLRGSSYEQYF TGTACCACCAGCAGAGATCGGGTCTTGAGGGGGTCCTCCTACGAGCAGTACTTC
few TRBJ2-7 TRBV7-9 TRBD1 CASSRSGGPYEQYF TGTGCCAGCAGTAGGTCAGGGGGCCCCTACGAGCAGTACTTC
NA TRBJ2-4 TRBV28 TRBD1 CASRGTGYTKNIQYF TGTGCCAGCAGGGGGACAGGGTACACCAAAAACATTCAGTACTTC